This T cell receptor beta chain comes out of a study of Ad26.COV2.S vaccination and SARS-CoV-2 variants. Study-level information: Ad26.COV2.S, an intramuscular injection, was given once or twice 56 days apart.

Described treatment: over 15 received Ad26.COV2.S at low or high dose, single or two shots; about 5 received placebo; per-sample allocation not given. Sampling was done on day 63 after the first vaccine or placebo injection. Assay used: immunoSEQ multiplex PCR; TCRdb lists only in-frame clones, some missing. The sample consists of hundreds of thousands of clones, 75% to 95% of them appearing once. This clone is a singleton in its sample. Its specificity is unknown. The study, taken as a whole, reports: An underestimation of total T cell responses may have resulted from the TCR breadth and depth analyses.

The specimen comprised peripheral blood, sampled in a trial of Ad26.COV2.S vaccine versus placebo. The source of this sequence is a person between 18 and 65 years old who received the Ad26.COV2.S COVID-19 vaccine or a placebo.

This CDR3 reads CASSLGPMYGGGSDNEQFF. The CDR3 DNA follows: TGTGCCAGCAGCTTAGGCCCTATGTATGGAGGGGGTTCGGACAATGAGCAGTTCTTC. The chain carries TRBV11-3 and TRBJ2-1, with D possibly called TRBD1 or TRBD2 (6 bases each). CDR1 is SGHNT and CDR2 is YENEEA in the germline V gene. V was cut by 1 base and J by 5 bases, with 24 bases left in between. The CDR3 has 19 residues.